This T cell receptor (beta chain) derives from a study of blood T cell repertoires in COVID-19. Libraries were prepared by immunoSEQ multiplex PCR; TCRdb keeps only in-frame clonotypes and omits some of them. The repertoire holds tens of thousands of clones, with around nine tenths as singletons. Germline loops: CDR1 SGDLS, CDR2 YYNGEE. The CDR3 spans 17 residues. J lost 0 bases, V lost 0 bases, and 5 bases had no gene match. The origin of this receptor is a man aged 55 to 69 with COVID-19, enrolled during active disease. V and J are TRBV9 and TRBJ2-1; 8 positions agree with TRBD2. What was sequenced was peripheral blood. Written as DNA, the CDR3 is TGTGCCAGCAGCGTAGGGAGTAGCGGGGCCTCCTACAATGAGCAGTTCTTC. Amino acid sequence: CASSVGSSGASYNEQFF.